This record looks at one T cell receptor beta chain sequence and its context. The antigen is undetermined. The data were taken from a study of T cells in Graves' hyperthyroidism and ophthalmopathy. Points from the study as a whole: Expanded thyroid clonotypes (above 0.001) were mostly also found in blood.

Graves' hyperthyroidism without ophthalmopathy progression within 18 months was termed stable. Template material for amplifying TCR beta CDR3 regions consisted of RNA transcripts. First-round RT-PCR targeting the TCR CDR3 was performed with the HTBI primer set. One entry per CDR3 protein results from TCRdb running MiXCR on the multiplex PCR reads. Of a few hundred thousand distinct CDR3 sequences in the sample, more than 15% were seen once. The clonotype originates from a woman aged 30 to 39 with Graves' hyperthyroidism. Sequences were obtained from blood.

CDR3 coding DNA: TGTGCCAGCAGTTCGACAGGGACTAACTATGGCTACACCTTC. Translation gives CASSSTGTNYGYTF. The chain is built from TRBV6-2 or TRBV6-3 and TRBJ1-2, with 7 bases lining up with TRBD1. Germline CDR1 MNHEY, CDR2 SVGEGT. The V and J ends lost 4 bases and 0 bases, in that order; junction bases with no gene match: 2. The CDR3 is 14 residues long.